A single sample gave rise to the 10 T cell receptor beta chains below, sequenced in a study of monozygotic twins with inflammatory bowel disease (dated by TCRdb to about 2019). The library relied on 5' RACE. The run used an Illumina HiSeq 2500. TCRdb reprocessed the reads and assigns one entry to each CDR3 protein sequence, leaving out DNA. This sample's table lists around 140,000 distinct CDR3 sequences. Around 1.2% of the sample is in the top ten clones. Sequencing was carried out using blood. All receptors come from a human donor with ulcerative colitis or Crohn's disease, or a healthy co-twin of an affected twin (not recorded which).

J is TRBJ1-2 and V is TRBV5-6. There are 11 residues in the CDR3. The germline CDR1 and CDR2 sequences are SGHDT and YYEEEE. The CDR3 sequence: CASSLVGSYTF.

This chain connects TRBV7-9 to TRBJ2-5; TCRdb proposes TRBD2, but this gene call is untestable without DNA. Germline values: CDR1 SEHNR, CDR2 FQNEAQ (reference sequence). This CDR3 has 15 residues. CDR3 region: CASSFRLAGSETQYF.

The chain employs TRBV3-1 and TRBJ1-2; absent DNA, TCRdb's TRBD1 call cannot be checked. Germline CDR1 reads LGHDT; CDR2 reads YNNKEL (reference sequence). This CDR3 comprises 15 residues. This chain's CDR3 is CASSQDPDSFYGYTF.

The V gene is TRBV7-2, the J gene TRBJ1-1. CDR3 length: 16 amino acids. The V gene's germline CDR1 is SGHTA and CDR2 FQGNSA. This chain's CDR3 is CASSLSPGTAGTEAFF.

The V gene is TRBV5-1, the J gene TRBJ1-2; TCRdb calls TRBD1, which cannot be checked without DNA. Per germline, CDR1 SGHRS and CDR2 YFSETQ. The CDR3 is 16 residues long. The CDR3 reads CASSPIQGAAYYGYTF.

This rearrangement joins TRBV6-5 to TRBJ2-1; TCRdb lists TRBD2, though no DNA is available to test this call. The CDR3 length is 23 residues. Germline CDR1 MNHEY, CDR2 SVGAGI. The CDR3: CASSYPPLGSQPTSGSSYNEQFF.

CDR3 in amino acids: CATGQLNTEAFF. The J gene is TRBJ1-1, the V gene TRBV6-1; the TCRdb D gene call, TRBD1, has no DNA to confirm it. The CDR3 length is 12 residues. In germline, CDR1 is MNHNS, CDR2 SASEGT.

The V call is TRBV20-1, the J call TRBJ1-1. Germline loops: CDR1 DFQATT, CDR2 SNEGSKA (reference sequence). The length of the CDR3 is 12 residues. CDR3 region: CSATSGYTEAFF.

This chain connects TRBV5-1 to TRBJ2-2; lacking DNA, the TRBD2 call made by TCRdb goes unchecked. The germline CDR1 and CDR2 sequences are SGHRS and YFSETQ. This CDR3 comprises 15 residues. CDR3 protein: CASSQSPAHTGELFF. The full variable domain, with the rest looked up from reference TRBV5-1 and TRBJ2-2, is KAGVTQTPRYLIKTRGQQVTLSCSPISGHRSVSWYQQTPGQGLQFLFEYFSETQRNKGNFPGRFSGRQFSNSRSEMNVSTLELGDSALYLCASSQSPAHTGELFFGEGSRLTVL.

The V gene is TRBV29-1, the J gene TRBJ2-7; TCRdb's assignment of TRBD1 cannot be checked, as there is no DNA. Germline values: CDR1 SQVTM, CDR2 ANQGSEA. CDR3 length equals 11 residues. CDR3 region: CSVGLGLEQYF.